This T cell receptor beta chain was sequenced during a study of T cell responses to AZD1222 COVID-19 vaccine (TCRdb year 2021). About the study as a whole: Because spike-specific TCR depth and breadth did not differ between the two schedules, AZD1222 recipients who got a second dose at roughly 4 weeks were pooled with those who got a second dose at roughly 12 weeks. Enrollment into the trials was organized by age into subgroups of 18-55, 56-69 and 70-plus years, and those subgroups contained roughly 150, 30 and 60 TCR-sequenced participants, respectively. A total of 230 to 250 trial participants underwent TCR sequencing, of whom nearly 210 received two doses of AZD1222 and some 26 received two doses of the MenACWY control vaccine. On the study overall, not on this receptor specifically: Participants were mostly white British and included more females than males, and it was suggested by the authors that clonal diversity may have been underestimated. The 56-69-year group was small, and its depth increase did not reach significance, likely because of low power. No day 14 peak-response samples were available, so repertoires were characterized only after the peak T cell response. Conclusions about previously exposed vaccinees were limited because only six or seven AZD1222 recipients were SARS-CoV-2 seropositive at baseline. Epitopes outside the regions mutated in the B.1.351 and B.1.1.7 variants were reportedly recognized by nearly half of the unique spike-specific TCRs. Vaccine-associated CD4 TCRs spanned the whole spike protein, with dominant responses in regions 160-218 and 743-854. A significant rise in spike-specific TCR breadth and depth was observed after two AZD1222 doses relative to day 0 and relative to MenACWY recipients.

The time point label for this specimen denotes: baseline before first vaccination. Samples from vaccinated people were obtained from the UK trials COV001 and COV002, which included a single-blind randomized controlled phase 2/3 trial of AZD1222 (ChAdOx1 nCoV-19) in healthy adults. Trial participant PBMC samples were collected at day 0 and day 28 after the second dose for TCRbeta chain sequencing. The CDR3 regions of human TCRbeta chains were analyzed by immunosequencing. Turning to the authors' computational methods: Repertoire TCRs were matched against a reference library of SARS-CoV-2-specific TCRs generated with the MIRA antigen-specificity platform. Breadth was defined as the fraction of unique TCRs that were SARS-CoV-2-associated, and depth was defined as the fraction of total T cells that were SARS-CoV-2-associated. Each spike-specific TCR was assigned to its reactive spike region and to a CD4 or CD8 class using the MIRA data. Log10-transformed breadth and depth values were compared by one-way ANOVA with Sidak's multiple comparisons tests. What TCRdb holds here is the immuneACCESS table cut down to in-frame rearrangements. Part of the clones is not present; checked against another copy, under half of the missing clones reflect an unresolved V gene, and the others are unexplained. For V, J and clone size, that table is used; D and trimming come from the DNA. The sample has more than 95,000 clones on record, 70% to 90% of them singletons. The ten largest clones add up to about 9.1% of the sample.

Turning to this clone: It lacks a known antigen. Base qualities are not recorded, but no much larger clone differs from it by a single base.

V is reduced by 6 bases and J by 4 bases, leaving a spacing of 13 bases between them. The CDR1 and CDR2 encoded by the germline V gene are MNHEY and SVGAGI. The CDR3, from cysteine to phenylalanine, totals 14 residues. Only CDR3 DNA is held: 42 bases, read in frame from base 1. The sequence is built from TRBV6-5 and TRBJ1-5; TRBD1 might be the D gene, on 6 matching bases. The receptor comes from an adult in good health. Here the sequenced sample was peripheral blood, taken on day 0 of AZD1222 vaccination. The encoded CDR3 is CASRLRGNNQPQHF. Read as DNA, the sequence is TGTGCCAGCAGGCTCAGGGGAAATAATCAGCCCCAGCATTTT.